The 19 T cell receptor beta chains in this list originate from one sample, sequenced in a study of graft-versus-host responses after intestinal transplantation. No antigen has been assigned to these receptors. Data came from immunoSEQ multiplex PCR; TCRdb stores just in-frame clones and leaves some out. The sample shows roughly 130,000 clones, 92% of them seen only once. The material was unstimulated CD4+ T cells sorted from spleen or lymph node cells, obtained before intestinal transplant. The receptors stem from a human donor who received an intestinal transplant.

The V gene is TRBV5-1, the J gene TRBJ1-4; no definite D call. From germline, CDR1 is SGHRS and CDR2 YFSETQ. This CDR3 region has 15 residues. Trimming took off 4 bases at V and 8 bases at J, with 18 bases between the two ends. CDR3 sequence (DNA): TGCGCCAGCAGCACTGGCTCGGTTACTGGGGAAAAACTGTTTTTT. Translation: CASSTGSVTGEKLFF. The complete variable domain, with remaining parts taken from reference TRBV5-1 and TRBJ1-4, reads KAGVTQTPRYLIKTRGQQVTLSCSPISGHRSVSWYQQTPGQGLQFLFEYFSETQRNKGNFPGRFSGRQFSNSRSEMNVSTLELGDSALYLCASSTGSVTGEKLFFGSGTQLSVL.

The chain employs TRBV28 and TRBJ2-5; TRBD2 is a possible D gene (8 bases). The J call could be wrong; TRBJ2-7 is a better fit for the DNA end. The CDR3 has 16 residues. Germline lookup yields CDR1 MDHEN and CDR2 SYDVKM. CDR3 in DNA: TGTGCCAGCAGTTCATTAGCGGGACAGACGAACTACGAGCAGTACTTC. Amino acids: CASSSLAGQTNYEQYF.

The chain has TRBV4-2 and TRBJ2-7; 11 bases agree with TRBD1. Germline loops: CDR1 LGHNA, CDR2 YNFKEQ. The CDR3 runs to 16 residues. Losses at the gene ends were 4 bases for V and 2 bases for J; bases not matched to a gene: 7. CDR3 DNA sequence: TGTGCCAGCAGCCCCGGACAGGGGGCTTTCCCCTACGAGCAGTACTTC. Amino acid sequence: CASSPGQGAFPYEQYF.

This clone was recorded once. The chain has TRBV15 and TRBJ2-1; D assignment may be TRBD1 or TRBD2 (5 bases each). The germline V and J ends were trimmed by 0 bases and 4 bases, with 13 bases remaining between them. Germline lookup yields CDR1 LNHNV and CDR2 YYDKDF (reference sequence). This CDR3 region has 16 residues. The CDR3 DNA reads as TGTGCCACCAGCAGAGAGTCCGGGACCTATTACAATGAGCAGTTCTTC. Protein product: CATSRESGTYYNEQFF.

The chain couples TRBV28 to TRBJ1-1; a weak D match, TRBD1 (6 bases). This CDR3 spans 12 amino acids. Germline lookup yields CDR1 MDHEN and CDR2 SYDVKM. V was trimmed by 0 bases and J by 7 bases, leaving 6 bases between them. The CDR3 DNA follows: TGTGCCAGCAGTTTATGGGACAGTGAAGCTTTCTTT. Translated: CASSLWDSEAFF.

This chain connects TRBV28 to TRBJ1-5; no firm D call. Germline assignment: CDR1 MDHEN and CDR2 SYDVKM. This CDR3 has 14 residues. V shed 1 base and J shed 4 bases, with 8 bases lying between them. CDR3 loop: CASSLYGGNQPQHF. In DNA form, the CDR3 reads TGTGCCAGCAGTTTATACGGAGGAAATCAGCCCCAGCATTTT.

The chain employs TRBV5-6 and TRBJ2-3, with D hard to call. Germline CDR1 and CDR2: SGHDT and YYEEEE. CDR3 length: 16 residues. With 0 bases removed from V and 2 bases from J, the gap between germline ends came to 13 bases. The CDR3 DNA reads TGTGCCAGCAGCTTGGGGGGAACAATACCCACAGATACGCAGTATTTT. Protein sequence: CASSLGGTIPTDTQYF.

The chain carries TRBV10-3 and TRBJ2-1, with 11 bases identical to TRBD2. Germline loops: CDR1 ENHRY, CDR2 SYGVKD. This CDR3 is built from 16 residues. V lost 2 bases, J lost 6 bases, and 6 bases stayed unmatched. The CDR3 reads CAISETTSGTVNEQFF. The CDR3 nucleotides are TGTGCCATCAGTGAGACGACTAGCGGGACGGTCAATGAGCAGTTCTTC.

CDR3 in DNA: TGTGCCAGCAGCCAAGATCACAGGGGCTATGGCTACACCTTC. Amino acid sequence: CASSQDHRGYGYTF. The rearrangement joins TRBV14 to TRBJ1-2, with TRBD1 matching 7 bases. Germline assignment: CDR1 SGHDN and CDR2 FVKESK. The CDR3 is made up of 14 amino acids. V was pared by 0 bases and J by 4 bases, with 2 bases of the junction left unmatched.

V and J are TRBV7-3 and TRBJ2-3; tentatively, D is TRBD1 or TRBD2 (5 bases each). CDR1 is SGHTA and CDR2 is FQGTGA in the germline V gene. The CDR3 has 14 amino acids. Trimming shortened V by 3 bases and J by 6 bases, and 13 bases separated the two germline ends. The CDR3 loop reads CASSFTGPTDTQYF. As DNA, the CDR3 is TGTGCCAGCAGCTTCACGGGGCCCACCGATACGCAGTATTTT.

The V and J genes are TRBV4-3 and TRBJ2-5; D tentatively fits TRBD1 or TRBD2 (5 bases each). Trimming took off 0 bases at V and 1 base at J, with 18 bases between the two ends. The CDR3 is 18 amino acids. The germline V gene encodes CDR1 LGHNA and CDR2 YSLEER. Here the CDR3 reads CASSQDSVLRGAQETQYF. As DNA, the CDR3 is TGCGCCAGCAGCCAAGATTCCGTCTTACGGGGCGCCCAAGAGACCCAGTACTTC.

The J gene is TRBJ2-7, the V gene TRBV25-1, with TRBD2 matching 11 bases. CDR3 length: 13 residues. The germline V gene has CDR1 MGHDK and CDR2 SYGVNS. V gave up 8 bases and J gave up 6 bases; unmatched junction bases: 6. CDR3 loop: CASGKGLAVEQYF. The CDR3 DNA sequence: TGTGCCAGCGGCAAGGGACTAGCGGTCGAGCAGTACTTC.

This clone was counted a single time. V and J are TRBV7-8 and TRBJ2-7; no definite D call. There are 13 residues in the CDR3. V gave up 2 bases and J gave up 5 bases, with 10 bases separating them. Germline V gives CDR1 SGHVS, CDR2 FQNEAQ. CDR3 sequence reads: CASSLLRSNEQYF. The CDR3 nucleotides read TGTGCCAGCAGCTTATTGAGGTCCAACGAGCAGTACTTC.

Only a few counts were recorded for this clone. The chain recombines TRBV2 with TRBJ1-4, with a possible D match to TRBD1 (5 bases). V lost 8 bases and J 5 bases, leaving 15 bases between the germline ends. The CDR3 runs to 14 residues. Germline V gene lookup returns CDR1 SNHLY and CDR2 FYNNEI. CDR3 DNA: TGTGCCAGCCGAGGCGCAGGGTTAAATGAAAAACTGTTTTTT. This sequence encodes CASRGAGLNEKLFF.

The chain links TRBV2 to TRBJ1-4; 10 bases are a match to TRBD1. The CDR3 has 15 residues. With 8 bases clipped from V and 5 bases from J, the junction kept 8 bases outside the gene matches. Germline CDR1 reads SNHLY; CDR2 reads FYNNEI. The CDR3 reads CASCGTGALNEKLFF. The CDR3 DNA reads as TGTGCCAGCTGTGGGACAGGGGCTCTCAATGAAAAACTGTTTTTT.

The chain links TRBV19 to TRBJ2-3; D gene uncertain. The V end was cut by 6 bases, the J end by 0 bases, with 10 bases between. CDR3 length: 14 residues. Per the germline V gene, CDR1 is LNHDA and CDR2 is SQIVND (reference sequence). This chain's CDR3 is CASRGQVSTDTQYF. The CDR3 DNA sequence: TGTGCCAGTAGGGGCCAGGTCAGCACAGATACGCAGTATTTT.

The DNA of the CDR3 is TGTGCCAGCAGCTTTAATAGGATATCACTCTCAGGAGGAGACACTGAAGCTTTCTTT. Translated, it gives CASSFNRISLSGGDTEAFF. The rearrangement links TRBV7-2 to TRBJ1-1; D is uncertain. The CDR3 has 19 amino acids. Germline V gene data show CDR1 as SGHTA and CDR2 as FQGNSA. The V end was cut by 3 bases, the J end by 3 bases, with 26 bases between.

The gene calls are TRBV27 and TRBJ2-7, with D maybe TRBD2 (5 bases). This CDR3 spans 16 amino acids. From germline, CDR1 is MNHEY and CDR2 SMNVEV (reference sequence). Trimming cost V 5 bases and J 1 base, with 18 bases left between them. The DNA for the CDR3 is TGTGCCAGCAGTCTATTCGGGGAGCGCGCGTCCTACGAGCAGTACTTC. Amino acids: CASSLFGERASYEQYF.

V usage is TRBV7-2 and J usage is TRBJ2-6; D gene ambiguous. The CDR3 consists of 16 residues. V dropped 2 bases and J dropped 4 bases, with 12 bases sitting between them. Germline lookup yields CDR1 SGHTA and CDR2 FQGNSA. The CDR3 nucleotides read TGTGCCAGCAGCTTACCCCGGTCCGGCGGGGCCAACGTCCTGACTTTC. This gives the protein CASSLPRSGGANVLTF.